Below, one T cell receptor beta chain is given with its context. Its antigen has not been determined. Per-base quality was not reported, and no clone a single base away is much larger than it. This entry is derived from a study of cytomegalovirus exposure and HLA in healthy donors (dated by TCRdb to the late 2010s). Some background on the complete study: In an earlier analysis of some 550 of the donors, 250 to 350 Gb of sequence data and some 100 million unique TCR beta sequences from about 180 million T cells were reported. Donor age, sex, ethnicity and CMV serostatus were compiled alongside the repertoire data. The aim of the study was to test whether cataloging public T cell receptors could identify signatures of past pathogen exposure. An early release that covered some 640 HLA-typed donors contained approximately 300 gigabases of sequencing data and around 85 million unique TCR sequences. All discovery cohort repertoires had been generated using a single sequencing platform. To predict cytomegalovirus infection status, the study brought together high-throughput TCR immunosequencing, statistical association of individual TCRs with disease status, and machine learning. The genetic ancestry cluster associated with self-reported Caucasian donors included over 80% of the 300 to 450 genotyped donors. Among a few hundred genotyped donors of the cohort, an average of roughly 240,000 unique TCR beta nucleotide sequences were sequenced per donor, 15% to 20% of them non-productive. A separate validation cohort of about 110 different subjects was used in addition to the approximately 670-subject first cohort. Typing coverage differed by locus: A, B, C, DRB1 and DQB1 were typed in roughly 629-630 donors, DQA1 in 522, DPA1 in nearly 610, and DPB1 in 400 to 490. Rather than using new phenotypic data, the later analysis identified candidate immune exposures from TCR beta sequences and from how often those sequences occurred across donors. An earlier analysis of 587 of the donors used high-throughput TCR beta sequencing to judge whether each TCR beta V gene segment behaved as functional or pseudogenic. HLA typing included class I and class II loci at four-digit resolution. The study used immunosequencing to profile the T cell repertoires of hundreds of subjects and linked those repertoires to cytomegalovirus serostatus. In a later genetic analysis, genome-wide SNP genotypes for about 55% of the roughly 700 donors were used, and that subset was treated as a discovery cohort. Several DR-DQ haplotypes were handled as single units for association and clustering because linkage in the cohort was strong. A later analysis re-examined previously published TCR beta repertoires from about 700 donors and added high-resolution HLA genotyping to investigate patterns of TCR occurrence.

Summary of the overall study and its limitations: In a later analysis, about 17,000 TCR beta sequences were associated with specific HLA alleles at a false discovery rate of 0.05. A later analysis reported that several top co-occurrence clusters appeared linked to parvovirus B19, influenza, CMV and Epstein-Barr virus. The sequencing pipeline was judged likely to have produced a cluster of highly shared sequence variants as a technical artifact. A later analysis found that HLA-associated TCR beta chains were more clonally expanded and had lower generation probabilities than equally common non-associated chains. In an earlier analysis of approximately 590 of the donors, most TCR beta V segments appeared in productive rearrangements about 90% or about 30% of the time, broadly matching IMGT annotations. Because counts were too low, roughly 16 rarely observed V segments, including chromosome 9 orphons, were left out of the earlier analysis of over 550 of the donors. Because HLA typing was missing for some donors at each locus, association tests included only the typed subset. Across donors, most TCR sequences were observed very rarely, whereas some public TCRs were present in many individuals. The study gave a list of 150 to 200 TCR beta chains associated with cytomegalovirus. Compared with the approximately 710-donor mean, donors in an Asian-associated ancestry cluster had fewer N-insertions in productive TCRs, according to a later genetic analysis. Cytomegalovirus status was reported to be diagnosed by the classifier with high specificity and sensitivity in both the original and validation cohorts. A further reported finding was that TCR beta sequences accurately predicted the HLA-A and HLA-B alleles for most subjects in the first cohort. Some IMGT-functional V segments, including TRBV6-2 and TRBV6-3, could not be distinguished by the 87-base-pair reads and were therefore excluded. Roughly uniform sequencing depth across donors was assumed in presence/absence analyses, although this assumption may not hold. Correlated functional status among segregating V segments might reflect linkage disequilibrium, but an unknown experimental factor could not be ruled out. For the cohort, immune exposure information was limited to CMV serostatus. Three of the identified cytomegalovirus-associated TCR beta chains were confirmed in vitro to be specific for cytomegalovirus antigens. In a later analysis, the rate of TCR association differed among HLA loci, with DRB1 alleles having the most associated TCRs and HLA-C alleles having the fewest. The cohort was sequenced for TCR beta chains only, and without alpha or paired-chain data the features that could be detected were limited. The authors suggested that the approach could potentially be extended to other disease states and immunological phenotypes. When HLA alleles, especially DR and DQ, strongly co-occurred, attributing TCR associations to individual alleles was difficult. An association between a missense DCLRE1C variant and V-gene and J-gene trimming of TCR beta chains was found in a later genetic analysis and replicated in an independent cohort. Most CMV-associated TCR beta chains appeared to be HLA-restricted in a later analysis, and the HLA associations seemed to be driven largely by CMV exposure.

Library generation was performed with the immunoSEQ multiplex PCR assay. The multiplex PCR relied on a mix of 60 forward primers for TCR Vbeta segments and 13 reverse primers for TCR Jbeta segments. Amplification of the CDR3 region of rearranged TCR beta genes was performed with a multiplex PCR assay on genomic DNA. On the Illumina HiSeq System, the amplified TCR beta libraries were sequenced as 87-base-pair reads. For the original study's pipeline: In a later analysis, roughly 80 million unique TCR beta chains were counted across the approximately 640 repertoires, and around 10 million of these chains were shared by at least two donors. A nearest-neighbor algorithm error-corrected the raw reads and collapsed the reads into unique sequences, merging closely related sequences to remove PCR and sequencing errors. To assign V, D and J gene segments, CDR3 sequences were aligned to IMGT reference sequences. For a sequence to be retained, at least a six-nucleotide match to both a V gene segment and a J gene segment was required. Rearrangements were called productive when the CDR3 lacked stop codons and stayed in frame with V and J; all others were non-productive. Following IMGT convention, CDR3 was defined as the stretch from the second conserved V-encoded cysteine to the conserved J-encoded phenylalanine. In an earlier analysis of around 640 of the donors, sequences lacking an unambiguous match to a single V gene segment were excluded. An earlier analysis of around 600 of the donors classified V segments as functional when productive rearrangements were above 56.7% and as segregating when the standard deviation between donors was above 5%. To diagnose cytomegalovirus status from the catalog of TCR beta chain sequences, a statistical classification framework was built. In a later analysis, V and J genes were assigned by comparing TCR nucleotide sequences against IMGT/GENE-DB human TR gene sequences. Using the TCRdist pipeline, a later analysis assigned CDR3 sequences along with most-parsimonious VDJ recombination scenarios. In a later analysis, each TCR beta chain was defined by its CDR3 amino acid sequence together with its V-gene family, and reads lacking a unique V-gene family were excluded. As a way to deal with suspected cross-contamination and a sequencing artifact, a later analysis dropped 450 to 600 nucleotide sequences that were highly shared and had low generation probability. In a later analysis, a clonal expansion index for each public chain was calculated from normalized within-repertoire ranks of inferred template counts. In a later analysis, generation probabilities were computed with a VDJ recombination model fitted to out-of-frame rearrangements, and the resulting probabilities were checked against IGoR. A later analysis scored TCR-TCR, TCR-HLA and TCR-CMV co-occurrence with hypergeometric tests, applying a repertoire-size bias correction to TCR pairs. False discovery rates were estimated in a later analysis by permuting HLA or CMV assignments 20 times. A later analysis grouped co-occurring TCRs with DBSCAN, adding TCRdist sequence similarity when clustering within HLA-allele-positive subsets. For co-occurrence clustering, repertoires with fewer than 30,000 or more than 120,000 public chains were excluded, along with roughly 5 repertoires with anomalous nucleotide sharing. TCRdb stores this immuneACCESS table with in-frame sequences only. Part of the clones is absent; in the studies checked, under half of the shortfall reflects unresolved V genes, and no reason is known for the rest. V and J calls and clone size are as listed in that table; D and trimming were resolved from the DNA. The sample profile shows approximately 150,000 clones; 80% of them were found once. The top ten clonotypes cover around a tenth of the sample.

The cohort comprised some 730 healthy bone marrow donors. At the time of sampling, every cohort member was nominally healthy, though immune exposures that went unrecorded were likely present. The donor was CMV seropositive and belonged to the group of 270 or so seropositive cohort members. A peripheral blood sample was provided by each donor, and peripheral blood mononuclear cells were used for TCR beta sequencing. The Qiagen DNeasy Blood Extraction Kit was used to extract genomic DNA from the blood cell samples. Per the germline V gene, MDHEN is the CDR1 and SYDVKM is the CDR2. Trimming accounts for 5 bases at V and 5 bases at J, while the number of junction bases matched to no gene is 3. From its cysteine to its phenylalanine, the CDR3 spans 15 amino acids. Of all the DNA, just the CDR3 is kept, 45 bases in frame from base 1.

Specimen: PBMCs. This receptor was identified in a man between 18 and 35 years old in good health and CMV-seropositive. The chain was built from TRBV28 and TRBJ2-1; 13 nucleotides in the junction match TRBD2. The DNA reads as follows: TGTGCCAGCAGTGGGGGGACTAGCGGGAACAATGAGCAGTTCTTC. This is translated as CASSGGTSGNNEQFF.